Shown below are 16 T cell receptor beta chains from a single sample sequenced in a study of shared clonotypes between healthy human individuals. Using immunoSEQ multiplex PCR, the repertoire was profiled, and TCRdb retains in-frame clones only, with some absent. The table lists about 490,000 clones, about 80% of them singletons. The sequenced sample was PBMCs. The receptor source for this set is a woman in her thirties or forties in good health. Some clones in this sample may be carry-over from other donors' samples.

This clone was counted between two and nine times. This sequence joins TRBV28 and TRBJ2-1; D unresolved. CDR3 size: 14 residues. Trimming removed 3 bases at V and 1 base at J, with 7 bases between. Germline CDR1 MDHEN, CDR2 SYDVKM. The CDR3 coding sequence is TGTGCCAGCAGTTTCGGCCGGTCCTACAATGAGCAGTTCTTC. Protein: CASSFGRSYNEQFF.

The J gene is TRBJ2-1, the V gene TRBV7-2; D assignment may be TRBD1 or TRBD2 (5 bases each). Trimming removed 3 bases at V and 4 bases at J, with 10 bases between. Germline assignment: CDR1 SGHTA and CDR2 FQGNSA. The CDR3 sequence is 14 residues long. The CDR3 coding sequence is TGTGCCAGCAGCTTTGAGGGGTGGTACAATGAGCAGTTCTTC. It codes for CASSFEGWYNEQFF.

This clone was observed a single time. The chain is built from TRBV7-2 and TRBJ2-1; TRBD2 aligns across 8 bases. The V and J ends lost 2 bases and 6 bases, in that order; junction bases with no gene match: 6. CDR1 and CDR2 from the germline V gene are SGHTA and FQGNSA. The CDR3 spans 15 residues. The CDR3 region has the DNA TGTGCCAGCAGCTTAACCAGCGGGAGTCCCAATGAGCAGTTCTTC. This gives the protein CASSLTSGSPNEQFF. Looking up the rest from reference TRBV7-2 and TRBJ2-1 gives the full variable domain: GAGVSQSPSNKVTEKGKDVELRCDPISGHTALYWYRQSLGQGLEFLIYFQGNSAPDKSGLPSDRFSAERTGGSVSTLTIQRTQQEDSAVYLCASSLTSGSPNEQFFGPGTRLTVL.

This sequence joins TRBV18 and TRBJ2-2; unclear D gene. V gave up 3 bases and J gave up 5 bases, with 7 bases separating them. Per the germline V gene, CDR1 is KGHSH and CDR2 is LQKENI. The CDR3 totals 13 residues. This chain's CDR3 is CASSPSRTGELFF. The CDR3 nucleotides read TGTGCCAGCTCACCTTCGAGGACCGGGGAGCTGTTTTTT.

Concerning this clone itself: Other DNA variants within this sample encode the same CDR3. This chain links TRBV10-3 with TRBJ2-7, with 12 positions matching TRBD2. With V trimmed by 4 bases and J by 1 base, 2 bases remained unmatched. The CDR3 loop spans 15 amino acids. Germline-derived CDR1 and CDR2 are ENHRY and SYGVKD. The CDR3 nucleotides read TGTGCCATCAGTGGGGGGACTAGCGGGTCCTACGAGCAGTACTTC. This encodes CAISGGTSGSYEQYF.

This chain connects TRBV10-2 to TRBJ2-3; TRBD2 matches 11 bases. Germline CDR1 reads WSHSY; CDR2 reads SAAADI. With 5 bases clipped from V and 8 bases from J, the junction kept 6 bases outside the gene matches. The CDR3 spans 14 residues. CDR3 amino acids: CASSTSGRVGTQYF. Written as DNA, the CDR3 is TGCGCCAGCAGTACTAGCGGGAGAGTAGGTACGCAGTATTTT.

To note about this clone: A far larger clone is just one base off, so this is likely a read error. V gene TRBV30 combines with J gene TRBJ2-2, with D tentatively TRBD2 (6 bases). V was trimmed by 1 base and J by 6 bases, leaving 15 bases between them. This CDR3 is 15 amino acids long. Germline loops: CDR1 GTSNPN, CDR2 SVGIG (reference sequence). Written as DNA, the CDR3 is TGTGCCTGGAGTGCTCAGGGCAGGGAGGCCGGGGAGCTGTTTTTT. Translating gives CAWSAQGREAGELFF.

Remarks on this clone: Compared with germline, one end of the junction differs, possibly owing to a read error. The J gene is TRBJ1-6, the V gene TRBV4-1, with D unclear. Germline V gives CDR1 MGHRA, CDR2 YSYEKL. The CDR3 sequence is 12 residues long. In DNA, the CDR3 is TGCGCCAGCAGCCAAGGGGAAGCCCGGATTTACTTT. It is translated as CASSQGEARIYF.

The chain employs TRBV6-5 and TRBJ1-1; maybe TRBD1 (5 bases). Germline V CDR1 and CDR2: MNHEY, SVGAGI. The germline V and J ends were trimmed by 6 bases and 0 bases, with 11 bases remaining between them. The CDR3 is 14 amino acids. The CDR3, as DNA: TGTGCCAGCAGGGTCTTGGGGGTGAACACTGAAGCTTTCTTT. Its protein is CASRVLGVNTEAFF.

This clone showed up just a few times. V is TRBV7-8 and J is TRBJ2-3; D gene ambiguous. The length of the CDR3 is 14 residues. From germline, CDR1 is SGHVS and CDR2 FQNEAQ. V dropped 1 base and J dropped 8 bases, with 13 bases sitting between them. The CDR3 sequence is CASSLVLDQRTQYF. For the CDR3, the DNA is TGTGCCAGCAGCTTAGTCTTGGACCAACGTACGCAGTATTTT.

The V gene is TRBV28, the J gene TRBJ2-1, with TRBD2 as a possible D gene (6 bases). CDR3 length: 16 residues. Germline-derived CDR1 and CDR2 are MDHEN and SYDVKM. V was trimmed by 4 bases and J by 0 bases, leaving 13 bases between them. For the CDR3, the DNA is TGTGCCAGCAGTTCCTATAGCGGAAACTCCTACAATGAGCAGTTCTTC. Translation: CASSSYSGNSYNEQFF.

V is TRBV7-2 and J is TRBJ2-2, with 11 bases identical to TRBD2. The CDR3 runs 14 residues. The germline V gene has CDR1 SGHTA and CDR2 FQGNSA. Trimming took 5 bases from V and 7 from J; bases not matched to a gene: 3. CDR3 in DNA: TGTGCCAGCAGCCCCGGACTAGCGGGCGGGGAGCTGTTTTTT. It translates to CASSPGLAGGELFF.

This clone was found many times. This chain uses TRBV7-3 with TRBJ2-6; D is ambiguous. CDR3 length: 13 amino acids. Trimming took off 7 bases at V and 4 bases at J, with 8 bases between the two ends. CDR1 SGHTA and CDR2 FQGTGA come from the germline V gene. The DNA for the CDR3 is TGTGCCAGCAAGTCGGCAGGGGCCAACGTCCTGACTTTC. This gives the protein CASKSAGANVLTF.

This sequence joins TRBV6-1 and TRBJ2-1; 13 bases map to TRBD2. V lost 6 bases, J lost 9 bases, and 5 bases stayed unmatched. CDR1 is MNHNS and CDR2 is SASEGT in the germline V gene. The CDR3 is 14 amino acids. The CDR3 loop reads CASRWTSGRTEQFF. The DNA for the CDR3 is TGTGCCAGCAGGTGGACTAGCGGGAGAACTGAGCAGTTCTTC.

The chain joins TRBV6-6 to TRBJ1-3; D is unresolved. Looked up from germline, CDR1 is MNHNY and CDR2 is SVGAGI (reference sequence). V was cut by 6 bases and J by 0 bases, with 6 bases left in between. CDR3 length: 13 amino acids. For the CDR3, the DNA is TGTGCCAGCAGCAGTGGCTCTGGAAACACCATATATTTT. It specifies CASSSGSGNTIYF.

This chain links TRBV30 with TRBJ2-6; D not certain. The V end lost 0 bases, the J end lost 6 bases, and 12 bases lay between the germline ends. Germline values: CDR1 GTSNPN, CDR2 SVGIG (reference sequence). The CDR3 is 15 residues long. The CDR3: CAWSVEAFEANVLTF. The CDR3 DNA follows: TGTGCCTGGAGTGTAGAGGCCTTTGAGGCCAACGTCCTGACTTTC.